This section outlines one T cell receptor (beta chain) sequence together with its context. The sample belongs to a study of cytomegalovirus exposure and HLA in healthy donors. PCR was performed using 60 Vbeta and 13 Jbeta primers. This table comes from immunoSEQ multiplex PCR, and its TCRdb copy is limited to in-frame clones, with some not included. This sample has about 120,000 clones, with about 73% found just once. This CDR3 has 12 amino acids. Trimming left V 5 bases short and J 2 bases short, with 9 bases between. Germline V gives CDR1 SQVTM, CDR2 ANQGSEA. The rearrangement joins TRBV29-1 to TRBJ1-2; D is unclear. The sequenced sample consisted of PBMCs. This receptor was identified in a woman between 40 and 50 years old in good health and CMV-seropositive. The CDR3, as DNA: TGCAGCGTTTTTGATACAAACTATGGCTACACCTTC. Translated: CSVFDTNYGYTF.